The clone carrying this TCR beta chain showed up many times. What it binds is not known. RNA transcripts yielded amplified TCR beta CDR3 regions. A first-round RT-PCR of the TCR CDR3 used the HTBI primer set. One entry per CDR3 protein results from TCRdb running MiXCR on the multiplex PCR reads. The sample has approximately 320,000 distinct CDR3 sequences; roughly 15% are singletons. Subjects aged 18 to 65 presented with newly diagnosed hyperthyroidism of less than 2 months' duration. This specimen comes from a study of T cells in Graves' hyperthyroidism and ophthalmopathy. Study-level background: At the time of initial diagnosis and before any treatment, peripheral blood was collected.

With 5 bases clipped from V and 4 bases from J, the junction kept 4 bases outside the gene matches. This CDR3 has 14 amino acids. Looked up from germline, CDR1 is KGHSH and CDR2 is LQKENI. The study, taken as a whole, reports: Most clonotypes that expanded in the thyroid above 0.001 also showed up in blood. Stable hyperthyroidism was separated from ophthalmopathy by a model based on 13 V-J features.

This TCR derives from a man aged 25-40 years with Graves' hyperthyroidism. Source material: blood. This chain links TRBV18 with TRBJ1-5, with 8 bases that match TRBD1. The CDR3 reads CASSSGTGNQPQHF. CDR3 in DNA: TGTGCCAGCTCATCGGGGACAGGAAATCAGCCCCAGCATTTT. The full variable domain, with the rest looked up from reference TRBV18 and TRBJ1-5, is NAGVMQNPRHLVRRRGQEARLRCSPMKGHSHVYWYRQLPEEGLKFMVYLQKENIIDESGMPKERFSAEFPKEGPSILRIQQVVRGDSAAYFCASSSGTGNQPQHFGDGTRLSIL.